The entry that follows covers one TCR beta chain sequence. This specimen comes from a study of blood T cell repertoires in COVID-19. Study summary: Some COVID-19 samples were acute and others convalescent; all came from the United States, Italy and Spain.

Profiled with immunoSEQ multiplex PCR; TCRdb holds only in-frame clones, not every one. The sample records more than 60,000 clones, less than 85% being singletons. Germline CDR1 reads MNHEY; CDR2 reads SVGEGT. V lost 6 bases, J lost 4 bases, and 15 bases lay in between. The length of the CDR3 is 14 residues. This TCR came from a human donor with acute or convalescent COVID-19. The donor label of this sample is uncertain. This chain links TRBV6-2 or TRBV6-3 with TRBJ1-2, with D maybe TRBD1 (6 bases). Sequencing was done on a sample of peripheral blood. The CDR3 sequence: CASSFDTRGYGYTF. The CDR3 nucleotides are TGTGCCAGCAGCTTCGACACCAGGGGCTATGGCTACACCTTC.